The 7 T cell receptor beta chains below all came from one sample that was sequenced in a study of CD8 T cells in ankylosing spondylitis. Study results and limitations: In ankylosing spondylitis blood, a motif of roughly eight highly homologous TCR beta variants appeared characteristic.

TCRdb analysed the 5' RACE reads with MiXCR anew, one entry per CDR3 protein. The sample lists approximately 540,000 distinct CDR3 sequences; roughly 13% were seen once. Their antigens are not known. Source material: blood, either unsorted or a sorted T cell fraction (not recorded which). The receptor source for this set is a male donor with ankylosing spondylitis.

This clonotype was counted only a few times. This rearrangement joins TRBV4-1 to TRBJ1-2, with D perhaps matching TRBD1 (5 bases). The V end lost 1 base, the J end lost 8 bases, and 17 bases lay between the germline ends. From germline, CDR1 is MGHRA and CDR2 YSYEKL. The CDR3 sequence is 15 residues long. CDR3 sequence (DNA): TGCGCCAGCAGCCAAGGGGGACCGGCCCCACCGGGCTACACCTTC. Translated: CASSQGGPAPPGYTF.

This clonotype has more than one count but fewer than ten. The chain employs TRBV2 and TRBJ1-1; 8 nucleotides agree with TRBD1. Unmatched junction bases numbered 13, after V lost 11 bases and J lost 11 bases. The CDR3 totals 12 residues. Germline V gene sequence: CDR1 SNHLY, CDR2 FYNNEI. The chain's CDR3 is CAGEGDRSTAFF. The CDR3 region has the DNA TGTGCCGGAGAAGGGGACAGGAGTACGGCTTTCTTT.

The chain links TRBV13 to TRBJ2-3; D might be TRBD2 (6 bases). V was cut by 6 bases and J by 0 bases, with 13 bases left in between. Germline loops: CDR1 PRHDT, CDR2 FYEKMQ (reference sequence). The length of the CDR3 is 15 residues. This chain's CDR3 is CASRSSGSSTDTQYF. CDR3 DNA: TGTGCCAGCAGATCCAGCGGGTCTAGCACAGATACGCAGTATTTT.

This clonotype showed up just a few times. The genes are TRBV7-8 and TRBJ2-1; 13 nucleotides match TRBD2. This CDR3 is built from 18 residues. J was trimmed by 6 bases and V by 0 bases; bases with no gene match: 8. Per germline, CDR1 SGHVS and CDR2 FQNEAQ. This CDR3 reads CASSLALGTSGMLNEQFF. The CDR3 coding sequence is TGTGCCAGCAGCTTAGCGCTAGGGACTAGCGGGATGCTCAATGAGCAGTTCTTC.

The J gene is TRBJ2-1, the V gene TRBV7-2; 14 bases match TRBD2. Germline CDR1 and CDR2: SGHTA and FQGNSA. This CDR3 has 14 amino acids. The junction had 6 bases not matched to a gene; V was cut back by 8 bases and J by 9 bases. As DNA, the CDR3 is TGTGCCAGCGGGGGGACTAGCGGGAGTGTTGAGCAGTTCTTC. This translates into CASGGTSGSVEQFF.

The chain employs TRBV20-1 and TRBJ2-7; D might be TRBD1 (5 bases). The V gene's germline CDR1 is DFQATT and CDR2 SNEGSKA (reference sequence). The CDR3 has 11 amino acids. Trimming took 7 bases from V and 6 from J, leaving 13 bases between them. CDR3 loop: CSVTRGGEQYV. The CDR3 DNA sequence: TGCAGTGTCACAAGGGGCGGCGAGCAGTACGTC.

This clonotype has just a few counts. The rearrangement links TRBV7-9 to TRBJ2-1, with D possibly matching TRBD1 (6 bases). This CDR3 has 14 amino acids. Germline V lookup: CDR1 SEHNR, CDR2 FQNEAQ (reference sequence). Deletions cut 5 bases from V and 6 bases from J, with 14 bases between. The CDR3 region is CASSDQTGVNEQFF. In nucleotides, the CDR3 is TGTGCCAGCAGCGATCAGACAGGAGTCAATGAGCAGTTCTTC.